This T cell receptor beta chain was identified during a study of blood T cell repertoires in COVID-19. This CDR3 has 14 amino acids. The V gene's germline CDR1 is SGHKS and CDR2 YYEKEE (reference sequence). The trim removed 5 bases at V and 2 bases at J, leaving 2 bases unmatched. Only in-frame clones appear in the TCRdb table, and some are missing; sequencing was by immunoSEQ multiplex PCR. The top ten hold around 9.9% of the sample, which has about 170,000 clones, approximately 83% seen once. Sample: peripheral blood. This sequence joins TRBV5-5 and TRBJ1-4; 8 bases line up with TRBD1. This clonotype was obtained from a man in his 70s with active or convalescent COVID-19. The CDR3 DNA sequence: TGTGCCAGCAGTCGGACAGGGACTAATGAAAAACTGTTTTTT. Translation: CASSRTGTNEKLFF.